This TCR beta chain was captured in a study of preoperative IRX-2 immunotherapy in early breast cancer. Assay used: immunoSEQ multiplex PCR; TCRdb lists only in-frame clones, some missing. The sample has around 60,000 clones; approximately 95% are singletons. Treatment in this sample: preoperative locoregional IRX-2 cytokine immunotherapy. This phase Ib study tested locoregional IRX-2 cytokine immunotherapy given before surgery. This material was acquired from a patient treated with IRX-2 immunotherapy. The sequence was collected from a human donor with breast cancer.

Here the CDR3 reads CASRTTVDSPLHF. CDR3 coding DNA: TGTGCCAGCAGGACAACGGTAGATTCACCCCTCCACTTT. The genes are TRBV6-6 and TRBJ1-6; no firm D call. The ends were cut back, 6 bases at V and 8 bases at J, with 11 bases in the middle. Germline CDR1 and CDR2: MNHNY and SVGAGI (reference sequence). The CDR3 totals 13 residues.